The 23 T cell receptor beta chains below were found in one sample sequenced in a study of T cell repertoires in ileal Crohn's disease. Only in-frame clones appear in the TCRdb table, and some are missing; sequencing was by immunoSEQ multiplex PCR. The repertoire holds 15,000 to 20,000 clones, with around 88% as singletons. The sequenced material came from ileal tissue. The receptors were sampled from an adult with Crohn's disease.

The J gene is TRBJ2-7, the V gene TRBV6-4, with a weak D call TRBD1 (5 bases). Trimming shortened V by 11 bases and J by 3 bases, and 17 bases separated the two germline ends. The CDR3 spans 13 residues. Germline lookup yields CDR1 MRHNA and CDR2 SNTAGT. Here the CDR3 DNA reads TGTGCCTCTCAAACAGGTATACTCTACGAGCAGTACTTC. Translation gives CASQTGILYEQYF.

This clone appeared a few times. The V call is TRBV7-8, the J call TRBJ2-7; 7 positions agree with TRBD1. J gave up 4 bases and V 1 base, and 4 bases lay outside the gene matches. Germline-derived CDR1 and CDR2 are SGHVS and FQNEAQ. CDR3 length: 14 residues. Here the CDR3 DNA reads TGTGCCAGCAGCTTAGTGGGACAGTCTTACGAGCAGTACTTC. Translation gives CASSLVGQSYEQYF.

The chain links TRBV15 to TRBJ2-7; 11 bases are a match to TRBD2. Germline V gene data show CDR1 as LNHNV and CDR2 as YYDKDF (reference sequence). V was pared by 6 bases and J by 3 bases, with 4 bases of the junction left unmatched. The CDR3 is 14 amino acids. CDR3 DNA: TGTGCCACCAGTCGCGGACTAGCGGGCTACGAGCAGTACTTC. Translated, it gives CATSRGLAGYEQYF.

The V gene is TRBV11-2, the J gene TRBJ1-3; 9 bases are a match to TRBD1. The CDR3 covers 16 residues. CDR1 is SGHAT and CDR2 is FQNNGV in the germline V gene. V lost 4 bases, J lost 2 bases, and 6 bases stayed unmatched. CDR3 bases: TGTGCCAGCAGCTCCCGACAGGGGGGGACTGGAAACACCATATATTTT. This codes for CASSSRQGGTGNTIYF.

The rearrangement links TRBV29-1 to TRBJ2-3, with 8 positions matching TRBD1. V gave up 3 bases and J gave up 5 bases; unmatched junction bases: 4. Germline-derived CDR1 and CDR2 are SQVTM and ANQGSEA. This CDR3 region has 13 residues. CDR3 amino acids: CSVEAGGGDTQYF. CDR3 DNA: TGCAGCGTTGAGGCAGGGGGCGGAGATACGCAGTATTTT.

This clone came up a few times. V gene TRBV5-1 combines with J gene TRBJ2-1, with 7 bases aligning to TRBD1. CDR3 size: 15 residues. The germline CDR1 and CDR2 sequences are SGHRS and YFSETQ. Trimming took 2 bases from V and 7 from J; bases not matched to a gene: 9. CDR3 DNA: TGCGCCAGCAGCTTTACGACAGGGTCATTGAATGAGCAGTTCTTC. Protein sequence: CASSFTTGSLNEQFF.

The chain joins TRBV2 to TRBJ1-1, with 7 bases aligning to TRBD1. With V trimmed by 3 bases and J by 5 bases, 9 bases remained unmatched. The CDR3 length is 15 residues. CDR1 SNHLY and CDR2 FYNNEI come from the germline V gene. Here the CDR3 reads CASSERGRSGTEAFF. DNA of the CDR3: TGTGCCAGCAGTGAGAGGGGGCGCTCGGGGACTGAAGCTTTCTTT.

This sequence joins TRBV6-1 and TRBJ2-2, with TRBD2 matching 13 bases. The CDR3 totals 17 residues. V shed 4 bases, J shed 5 bases, and the junction held 7 bases outside the gene matches. Germline V gives CDR1 MNHNS, CDR2 SASEGT. CDR3 bases: TGTGCCAGCAGTGTAGGACTAGCGGGAGTAAATACCGGGGAGCTGTTTTTT. This codes for CASSVGLAGVNTGELFF.

V and J are TRBV2 and TRBJ2-5; 9 bases are shared with TRBD2. The junction had 13 bases not matched to a gene; V was cut back by 0 bases and J by 5 bases. This CDR3 is 18 amino acids long. The germline CDR1 and CDR2 sequences are SNHLY and FYNNEI. CDR3 DNA: TGTGCCAGCAGTGAAGCGGTTTGGGCGGGAGGGTGGAGGGAGACCCAGTACTTC. Translating gives CASSEAVWAGGWRETQYF. The complete variable domain, with remaining parts taken from reference TRBV2 and TRBJ2-5, reads EPEVTQTPSHQVTQMGQEVILRCVPISNHLYFYWYRQILGQKVEFLVSFYNNEISEKSEIFDDQFSVERPDGSNFTLKIRSTKLEDSAMYFCASSEAVWAGGWRETQYFGPGTRLLVL.

On this clone: The identical CDR3 is also encoded by other nucleotide sequences in the sample. This sequence joins TRBV9 and TRBJ1-1, with D possibly TRBD1 on 6 matching bases. This CDR3 has 15 residues. Germline CDR1 is SGDLS and CDR2 is YYNGEE. V was shortened by 0 bases and J by 7 bases, with 16 bases between the two germline ends. CDR3 in DNA: TGTGCCAGCAGCGTAGACGGTAGACAGGCGAGTGAAGCTTTCTTT. It translates to CASSVDGRQASEAFF. Full variable domain (outside the CDR3, taken from reference TRBV9 and TRBJ1-1): DSGVTQTPKHLITATGQRVTLRCSPRSGDLSVYWYQQSLDQGLQFLIQYYNGEERAKGNILERFSAQQFPDLHSELNLSSLELGDSALYFCASSVDGRQASEAFFGQGTRLTVV.

The rearrangement joins TRBV6-5 to TRBJ2-3, with 8 nucleotides matching TRBD2. There are 15 residues in the CDR3. CDR1 and CDR2 from the germline V gene are MNHEY and SVGAGI. Trimming at V came to 5 bases and at J to 4 bases, leaving 8 bases not matched to a gene. The CDR3 region has the DNA TGTGCCAGCAGTCAGTTTAGCGGGGATGCAGATACGCAGTATTTT. This codes for CASSQFSGDADTQYF.

This chain joins TRBV18 and TRBJ2-7; 7 bases fit TRBD2. The CDR3 has 15 residues. Germline values: CDR1 KGHSH, CDR2 LQKENI. Trimming took 4 bases from V and 6 from J; bases not matched to a gene: 12. CDR3 nucleotides: TGTGCCAGCTCACGGGATGGGACTACCGGCGGCGAGCAGTACTTC. Translation: CASSRDGTTGGEQYF. Combining the CDR3 with reference TRBV18 and TRBJ2-7 gives the whole variable domain NAGVMQNPRHLVRRRGQEARLRCSPMKGHSHVYWYRQLPEEGLKFMVYLQKENIIDESGMPKERFSAEFPKEGPSILRIQQVVRGDSAAYFCASSRDGTTGGEQYFGPGTRLTVT.

The chain uses TRBV10-3 and TRBJ2-3; 7 nucleotides line up with TRBD1. CDR3 length: 14 residues. The J segment lost 0 bases and the V segment lost 5 bases, leaving 2 bases of the junction unmatched. Germline V CDR1 and CDR2: ENHRY, SYGVKD. The CDR3 bases are TGTGCCATCAGTATACAGGGGAGCACAGATACGCAGTATTTT. Translated: CAISIQGSTDTQYF.

V gene TRBV19 combines with J gene TRBJ1-2; maybe TRBD1 (5 bases). Per germline, CDR1 LNHDA and CDR2 SQIVND (reference sequence). There are 12 residues in the CDR3. Trimming took off 6 bases at V and 13 bases at J, with 18 bases between the two ends. The CDR3 bases are TGTGCCAGTAGGGGGGGGTTGGGCGCGTGCACCTTC. Translated, it gives CASRGGLGACTF.

V usage is TRBV27 and J usage is TRBJ2-7, with 8 bases that match TRBD1. Germline loops: CDR1 MNHEY, CDR2 SMNVEV (reference sequence). There are 13 residues in the CDR3. The J segment lost 3 bases and the V segment lost 8 bases, leaving 6 bases of the junction unmatched. CDR3 amino acids: CASSSGQGYEQYF. Written as DNA, the CDR3 is TGTGCCAGCTCTTCTGGACAGGGCTACGAGCAGTACTTC.

This clone was seen a handful of times. This chain uses TRBV9 with TRBJ2-7; 12 nucleotides agree with TRBD2. Germline V lookup: CDR1 SGDLS, CDR2 YYNGEE. Trimming cost V 3 bases and J 4 bases; bases outside gene matches: 5. The CDR3 is made up of 15 amino acids. CDR3 amino acids: CASSETSGSWYEQYF. Here the CDR3 DNA reads TGTGCCAGCAGCGAGACTAGCGGGAGCTGGTACGAGCAGTACTTC. Drawing the rest from reference TRBV9 and TRBJ2-7, the complete variable domain is DSGVTQTPKHLITATGQRVTLRCSPRSGDLSVYWYQQSLDQGLQFLIQYYNGEERAKGNILERFSAQQFPDLHSELNLSSLELGDSALYFCASSETSGSWYEQYFGPGTRLTVT.

CDR3 bases: TGTGCCAGCAGCCTAGGGGCGGGGATAGCCAAAAACATTCAGTACTTC. Amino acids: CASSLGAGIAKNIQYF. V is TRBV7-9 and J is TRBJ2-4; D possibly corresponds to TRBD2 (6 bases). Germline V gene data show CDR1 as SEHNR and CDR2 as FQNEAQ (reference sequence). With 5 bases removed from V and 0 bases from J, the gap between germline ends came to 14 bases. The CDR3 is 16 amino acids. The full variable domain, with the rest looked up from reference TRBV7-9 and TRBJ2-4, is DTGVSQNPRHKITKRGQNVTFRCDPISEHNRLYWYRQTLGQGPEFLTYFQNEAQLEKSRLLSDRFSAERPKGSFSTLEIQRTEQGDSAMYLCASSLGAGIAKNIQYFGAGTRLSVL.

The chain combines TRBV6-4 with TRBJ1-1; TRBD1 agrees at 7 bases. CDR1 MRHNA and CDR2 SNTAGT come from the germline V gene. The CDR3 is made up of 13 amino acids. J gave up 5 bases and V 6 bases, and 6 bases lay outside the gene matches. The CDR3 spells CASSEQQGTEAFF. The CDR3 DNA sequence: TGTGCCAGCAGCGAACAACAGGGGACTGAAGCTTTCTTT.

V is TRBV9 and J is TRBJ2-3; D not certain. The CDR3 is 13 residues long. Trimming pared 4 bases from V and 3 bases from J, leaving 9 bases between. Germline V CDR1 and CDR2: SGDLS, YYNGEE. The DNA for the CDR3 is TGTGCCAGCAGCATAAGCGTGACAGATACGCAGTATTTT. Translated: CASSISVTDTQYF.

The CDR3 coding sequence is TGTGCCAGCAGCGTAGTCCAGCGCGCAGATACGCAGTATTTT. Residues: CASSVVQRADTQYF. The chain combines TRBV9 with TRBJ2-3; D is undetermined. Germline V gives CDR1 SGDLS, CDR2 YYNGEE. Trimming stripped 0 bases from V and 4 bases from J, with 9 bases between. This CDR3 has 14 amino acids.

The chain is built from TRBV5-8 and TRBJ2-2; 11 bases fit TRBD2. Germline CDR1 SGHTS, CDR2 YDEGEE. Trimming at V came to 2 bases and at J to 4 bases, leaving 4 bases not matched to a gene. This CDR3 spans 16 amino acids. The CDR3 protein is CASSFPGTSGTGELFF. CDR3 DNA sequence: TGTGCCAGCAGCTTTCCCGGGACTAGCGGCACCGGGGAGCTGTTTTTT. Drawing the rest from reference TRBV5-8 and TRBJ2-2, the complete variable domain is EAGVTQSPTHLIKTRGQQATLRCSPISGHTSVYWYQQALGLGLQFLLWYDEGEERNRGNFPPRFSGRQFPNYSSELNVNALELEDSALYLCASSFPGTSGTGELFFGEGSRLTVL.

The rearrangement links TRBV27 to TRBJ1-2; tentatively, D is TRBD1 (5 bases). Trimming took 2 bases from V and 5 from J, leaving 15 bases between them. Germline V gives CDR1 MNHEY, CDR2 SMNVEV (reference sequence). CDR3 length: 15 amino acids. The CDR3 nucleotides read TGTGCCAGCAGTTTAGGGGCGGGGACCTTATATGGCTACACCTTC. It translates to CASSLGAGTLYGYTF.

The V and J genes are TRBV28 and TRBJ2-5, with 7 bases matching TRBD1. V lost 3 bases to trimming and J lost 0 bases; unmatched junction nucleotides: 7. Germline CDR1 is MDHEN and CDR2 is SYDVKM. The CDR3 contains 16 residues. In nucleotides, the CDR3 is TGTGCCAGCAGTTTCCATCCGACAGGGAACCAAGAGACCCAGTACTTC. Protein sequence: CASSFHPTGNQETQYF.